The sequence of this T cell receptor beta chain was determined in a study of molecular identifiers for immune sequencing clone quantification. In the study overall: Within a replicate experiment, RNA obtained from either about 20,000 or 100,000 naive CD8 cells was divided into five aliquots, and four of those aliquots were then sequenced.

Via MiXCR, TCRdb re-called the PCR reads, giving one row per CDR3 protein. The top ten hold approximately 0.84% of the sample, which has about 510,000 distinct CDR3 sequences, 20% to 25% seen once. This clonotype was observed at least ten times. Losses at the gene ends were 1 base for V and 0 bases for J; bases not matched to a gene: 2. Germline lookup yields CDR1 MNHEY and CDR2 SVGAGI. The CDR3 length is 16 residues. V usage is TRBV6-5 and J usage is TRBJ2-3; 9 bases line up with TRBD2. The source is a human donor in good health. Some libraries in this study had Jurkat cell RNA spiked in. The sample consisted of naive CD8+ T cells from blood, with Jurkat cell RNA spiked in. Subset of the sample: FACS-sorted CD8+CD4-CCR7+CD45RA+ naive T cells. The CDR3 DNA reads TGTGCCAGCAGTTACTTGGCGGGGGGGAGCACAGATACGCAGTATTTT. It is translated as CASSYLAGGSTDTQYF.